These 28 T cell receptor beta chains originate from one sample sequenced in a study of T cells after yellow fever vaccination (dated by TCRdb to between 2018 and 2021). This specimen's treatment or condition label, interpreted: live attenuated yellow fever vaccine strain. Library preparation used 5' RACE. Sequencing was carried out with an Illumina HiSeq 2500. Using fastp at Q25 and MiXCR, TCRdb reprocessed the public reads and kept productive beta chains. Records with the same CDR3 protein are collapsed into one entry carrying the most frequent genes and DNA. The sample contains approximately 120,000 distinct CDR3 sequences, nearly 7.5% of them found a single time. The top ten hold roughly 2.5% of the sample. The sequencing here drew on CD4+ T cells sorted from PBMCs, taken more than 8 days after the first yellow fever vaccination. These receptors all come from a young man who received the YFV17D yellow fever vaccine.

This clonotype was seen repeatedly, ten times or more. The chain joins TRBV6-5 to TRBJ1-1, with D possibly TRBD1 on 6 matching bases. V lost 0 bases to trimming and J lost 2 bases, with 13 bases between them. The CDR3 runs to 16 residues. The germline V gene has CDR1 MNHEY and CDR2 SVGAGI. As DNA, the CDR3 is TGTGCCAGCAGTTACTCCATACAGGGCGGAAACACTGAAGCTTTCTTT. Translating it yields CASSYSIQGGNTEAFF.

The table lists this clonotype with many counts. This chain joins TRBV28 and TRBJ2-1; 10 bases are a match to TRBD2. This CDR3 has 14 residues. Losses at the gene ends were 7 bases for V and 9 bases for J; bases not matched to a gene: 9. Germline-derived CDR1 and CDR2 are MDHEN and SYDVKM. CDR3 region: CASTSAGGPGEQFF. The CDR3 nucleotides read TGTGCCAGCACCTCAGCGGGGGGGCCGGGTGAGCAGTTCTTC.

This clonotype appeared many times. This chain connects TRBV5-1 to TRBJ2-7; a possible D gene is TRBD1 (5 bases). Trimming removed 4 bases at V and 2 bases at J, with 19 bases between. The CDR3 sequence is 16 residues long. The germline V gene has CDR1 SGHRS and CDR2 YFSETQ. This CDR3 is CASSTKSGNGPYEQYF. The CDR3 region has the DNA TGCGCCAGCAGCACCAAGTCAGGGAATGGACCCTACGAGCAGTACTTC.

Comment on this clonotype: Being one base from a much bigger clone, this may be a read error. This chain joins TRBV6-7 and TRBJ2-3; TRBD2 matches 9 bases. TRBV6-7 is reported as an ORF; its role is uncertain. The CDR3 has 18 amino acids. CDR3 DNA: TGTGCCTGCAGTTTGGGAAGACGGGGCGGGGGGGCCACAGATACGCAGTATTTT. It encodes CACSLGRRGGGATDTQYF.

Many counts were recorded for this clonotype. The chain carries TRBV5-1 and TRBJ2-1; no clear D. V was trimmed by 1 base and J by 7 bases, leaving 18 bases between them. This CDR3 is 16 amino acids long. Germline CDR1 is SGHRS and CDR2 is YFSETQ. CDR3 residues: CASSLFGRAEANEQFF. Here the CDR3 DNA reads TGCGCCAGCAGCTTGTTTGGCCGTGCTGAGGCAAATGAGCAGTTCTTC.

This clonotype was picked up a small number of times. The chain recombines TRBV24-1 with TRBJ2-3, with TRBD2 matching 16 bases. Germline CDR1 reads KGHDR; CDR2 reads SFDVKD. The CDR3 sequence is 17 residues long. J lost 1 base, V lost 8 bases, and 5 bases had no gene match. The CDR3 protein is CATTGTSGGAGTDTQYF. The CDR3 DNA reads TGTGCCACCACAGGGACTAGCGGGGGGGCTGGCACAGATACGCAGTATTTT.

This clonotype was seen at least ten times. The chain uses TRBV29-1 and TRBJ2-2, with 7 bases identical to TRBD1. This CDR3 has 14 residues. In germline, CDR1 is SQVTM, CDR2 ANQGSEA. Trimming removed 4 bases from V and 0 bases from J; junction bases left unmatched: 2. CDR3 DNA: TGCAGCGTTGGGACAGGCTCGAACACCGGGGAGCTGTTTTTT. As protein: CSVGTGSNTGELFF.

This clonotype showed up many times. The CDR3 DNA follows: TGTGCCAGCAGCGTAGGGACTAGCCGGGAGGGGGAGACCCAGTACTTC. Translating gives CASSVGTSREGETQYF. V usage is TRBV9 and J usage is TRBJ2-5; 8 bases are shared with TRBD2. Germline V gives CDR1 SGDLS, CDR2 YYNGEE. The CDR3 consists of 16 residues. Unmatched junction bases numbered 9, after V lost 0 bases and J lost 5 bases.

In this sample, this clonotype turned up many times. The chain recombines TRBV11-2 with TRBJ2-3; D ambiguous. The CDR3 is made up of 13 amino acids. Trimming left V 5 bases short and J 9 bases short, with 15 bases between. CDR1 and CDR2 from the germline V gene are SGHAT and FQNNGV. CDR3 bases: TGTGCCAGCAGCCGCCTGGGTCTTGGGACGCAGTATTTT. Protein sequence: CASSRLGLGTQYF.

This clonotype is a singleton in its sample. The chain has TRBV18 and TRBJ2-5; D not certain. CDR3 length: 14 amino acids. Trimming cost V 0 bases and J 5 bases, with 10 bases left between them. Germline CDR1 is KGHSH and CDR2 is LQKENI. The CDR3 sequence is CASSPPQGLETQYF. The CDR3 DNA follows: TGTGCCAGCTCACCACCTCAAGGATTGGAGACCCAGTACTTC. Supplemented by reference TRBV18 and TRBJ2-5, the full variable domain reads NAGVMQNPRHLVRRRGQEARLRCSPMKGHSHVYWYRQLPEEGLKFMVYLQKENIIDESGMPKERFSAEFPKEGPSILRIQQVVRGDSAAYFCASSPPQGLETQYFGPGTRLLVL.

This clonotype has just a few counts. This sequence joins TRBV5-1 and TRBJ1-4; 12 bases agree with TRBD1. J gave up 7 bases and V 3 bases, and 10 bases lay outside the gene matches. The germline V gene has CDR1 SGHRS and CDR2 YFSETQ. The CDR3 contains 17 residues. In DNA form, the CDR3 reads TGCGCCAGCAGCTGGACGGGACAGGGGGCTATAGGTGAAAAACTGTTTTTT. Its protein is CASSWTGQGAIGEKLFF.

This clonotype was counted at least ten times. The rearrangement joins TRBV20-1 to TRBJ2-3, with D unclear. The V end lost 5 bases, the J end lost 4 bases, and 13 bases lay between the germline ends. This CDR3 region has 13 residues. Looked up from germline, CDR1 is DFQATT and CDR2 is SNEGSKA (reference sequence). The CDR3 loop reads CSASRRAADTQYF. DNA of the CDR3: TGCAGTGCTTCTCGACGGGCGGCAGATACGCAGTATTTT.

The chain joins TRBV20-1 to TRBJ2-7, with TRBD1 as a possible D gene (6 bases). V lost 4 bases and J lost 0, with 7 bases in between. The germline V gene has CDR1 DFQATT and CDR2 SNEGSKA (reference sequence). This CDR3 is 12 amino acids long. The DNA of the CDR3 is TGCAGTGCTAAGGACAGCTCCTACGAGCAGTACGTC. The encoded protein is CSAKDSSYEQYV.

This clonotype showed up just a few times. V is TRBV30 and J is TRBJ1-6; perhaps TRBD1 as D (5 bases). The germline CDR1 and CDR2 sequences are GTSNPN and SVGIG (reference sequence). CDR3 size: 13 residues. Trimming took 1 base from V and 8 from J, leaving 9 bases between them. CDR3 in amino acids: CAWSEGTYSPLHF. The CDR3 nucleotides read TGTGCCTGGAGTGAGGGGACGTATTCACCCCTCCACTTT.

The V call is TRBV28, the J call TRBJ2-3, with 9 bases fitting TRBD2. V lost 5 bases and J lost 2; bases outside the gene matches: 23. The CDR3 runs to 21 residues. CDR1 is MDHEN, CDR2 SYDVKM, per germline. DNA of the CDR3: TGTGCCAGCAGTCCACCGTGGGGTAGCGGGGGAAGCCACCACCTCACAGATACGCAGTATTTT. Protein product: CASSPPWGSGGSHHLTDTQYF.

In its sample, this clonotype was seen a few times. CDR3 nucleotides: TGTGCCAGCAGCTCACAAAGGGGGCTAGCGGGGTCCCCGTTCTTC. Amino acids: CASSSQRGLAGSPFF. The rearrangement uses TRBV7-2 and TRBJ2-1; 9 positions agree with TRBD2. CDR1 is SGHTA, CDR2 FQGNSA, per germline. The CDR3 covers 15 residues. Germline trimming cut 4 bases from V and 15 bases from J; bases unmatched to any gene: 16.

This clonotype was counted ten times or more. The V call is TRBV5-1, the J call TRBJ2-2; D tentatively reads TRBD1 or TRBD2 (5 bases each). CDR1 is SGHRS, CDR2 YFSETQ, per germline. This CDR3 has 15 residues. V was shortened by 6 bases and J by 0 bases, with 12 bases between the two germline ends. CDR3 residues: CASKGAGPNTGELFF. The CDR3 coding sequence is TGCGCCAGCAAGGGAGCAGGGCCGAACACCGGGGAGCTGTTTTTT.

There are a few counts of this clonotype. V is TRBV13 and J is TRBJ2-6; TRBD2 aligns across 7 bases. Per the germline V gene, CDR1 is PRHDT and CDR2 is FYEKMQ (reference sequence). CDR3 size: 19 residues. The V gene end was trimmed by 7 bases and the J gene end by 0 bases; junction bases not matched to a gene: 15. The CDR3, as DNA: TGTGCCAGCAAAGGAAGATGGGACTATCGGGGCTCTGGGGCCAACGTCCTGACTTTC. Translated, it gives CASKGRWDYRGSGANVLTF.

This clonotype was observed at least ten times. This chain links TRBV12-3 or TRBV12-4 with TRBJ1-1, with a weak D call TRBD1 (6 bases). V lost 7 bases and J 4 bases, leaving 16 bases between the germline ends. The CDR3 totals 14 residues. This chain's CDR3 is CASTEQGVSTEAFF. The CDR3 region has the DNA TGTGCCAGCACCGAACAGGGCGTAAGCACTGAAGCTTTCTTT.

This clonotype was picked up many times. CDR3 protein: CASRSLPQRYEQYV. The CDR3 coding sequence is TGTGCCAGCAGGTCCCTTCCTCAGCGCTACGAGCAGTACGTC. V and J are TRBV2 and TRBJ2-7; D unclear. CDR3 length equals 14 residues. Trimming stripped 6 bases from V and 3 bases from J, with 15 bases between. CDR1 is SNHLY and CDR2 is FYNNEI in the germline V gene.

This clonotype showed up many times. The chain uses TRBV6-2 or TRBV6-3 and TRBJ2-1, with TRBD2 identical over 12 bases. CDR1 MNHEY and CDR2 SVGEGT come from the germline V gene. The CDR3 is made up of 14 amino acids. Trimming removed 2 bases from V and 15 bases from J; junction bases left unmatched: 8. Here the CDR3 DNA reads TGTGCCAGCAGTTACGGACTAGCGGGGTTTACGTGGTTCTTC. This gives the protein CASSYGLAGFTWFF.

This clonotype was counted many times. The chain recombines TRBV5-1 with TRBJ1-1; D possibly corresponds to TRBD1 (6 bases). Germline V lookup: CDR1 SGHRS, CDR2 YFSETQ. V was clipped by 1 base and J by 0 bases, with 10 bases between them. There are 15 residues in the CDR3. The CDR3 sequence is CASSLTGTVNTEAFF. DNA of the CDR3: TGCGCCAGCAGCTTGACAGGGACGGTGAACACTGAAGCTTTCTTT. The full variable domain, with the rest looked up from reference TRBV5-1 and TRBJ1-1, is KAGVTQTPRYLIKTRGQQVTLSCSPISGHRSVSWYQQTPGQGLQFLFEYFSETQRNKGNFPGRFSGRQFSNSRSEMNVSTLELGDSALYLCASSLTGTVNTEAFFGQGTRLTVV.

This clonotype has at least ten counts. V usage is TRBV27 and J usage is TRBJ1-2; 8 nucleotides align to TRBD1. V lost 6 bases to trimming and J lost 8 bases; unmatched junction nucleotides: 11. CDR3 size: 14 residues. Germline V lookup: CDR1 MNHEY, CDR2 SMNVEV (reference sequence). The CDR3 here is CASSEYRGGRGYTF. In DNA, the CDR3 is TGTGCCAGCAGCGAATACAGGGGGGGTAGAGGCTACACCTTC.

The genes are TRBV5-6 and TRBJ2-2; tentatively, D is TRBD1 (5 bases). CDR1 is SGHDT and CDR2 is YYEEEE in the germline V gene. V was clipped by 4 bases and J by 5 bases, with 15 bases between them. The CDR3 covers 15 residues. The CDR3 DNA is TGTGCCAGCAGCCCCGCCGATAGGGGTACCGGGGAGCTGTTTTTT. Its translation is CASSPADRGTGELFF. The variable domain in full, with the rest retrieved from reference TRBV5-6 and TRBJ2-2, is DAGVTQSPTHLIKTRGQQVTLRCSPKSGHDTVSWYQQALGQGPQFIFQYYEEEERQRGNFPDRFSGHQFPNYSSELNVNALLLGDSALYLCASSPADRGTGELFFGEGSRLTVL.

In its sample, this clonotype was seen many times. The V and J genes are TRBV7-6 and TRBJ2-6; D perhaps matches TRBD2 (6 bases). Germline-derived CDR1 and CDR2 are SGHVS and FNYEAQ. The CDR3 sequence is 18 residues long. V dropped 0 bases and J dropped 1 base, with 13 bases sitting between them. The CDR3 loop reads CASSLAGGITSGANVLTF. CDR3 DNA sequence: TGTGCCAGCAGCTTAGCAGGCGGGATTACATCTGGGGCCAACGTCCTGACTTTC.

This clonotype was detected many times. The genes are TRBV7-2 and TRBJ2-7; 9 bases are shared with TRBD1. Trimming at V came to 5 bases and at J to 3 bases, leaving 5 bases not matched to a gene. Germline CDR1 reads SGHTA; CDR2 reads FQGNSA. The CDR3 consists of 14 residues. CDR3 DNA: TGTGCCAGCAGCACAGACAGGGGGGTCTACGAGCAGTACTTC. It codes for CASSTDRGVYEQYF.

This clonotype was seen many times. The gene calls are TRBV6-2 or TRBV6-3 and TRBJ1-1; D unresolved. The CDR3 has 14 amino acids. V shed 0 bases and J shed 1 base, with 6 bases lying between them. CDR1 and CDR2 from the germline V gene are MNHEY and SVGEGT. CDR3 sequence: CASSYSMGNTEAFF. The CDR3, as DNA: TGTGCCAGCAGTTACTCGATGGGGAACACTGAAGCTTTCTTT.

Many counts were recorded for this clonotype. The gene calls are TRBV7-2 and TRBJ2-5; D gene uncertain. This CDR3 contains 14 residues. V lost 5 bases, J lost 3 bases, and 13 bases lay in between. Germline V CDR1 and CDR2: SGHTA, FQGNSA. The CDR3 is CASSPKSMKETQYF. As DNA, the CDR3 is TGTGCCAGCAGCCCTAAGTCTATGAAAGAGACCCAGTACTTC.